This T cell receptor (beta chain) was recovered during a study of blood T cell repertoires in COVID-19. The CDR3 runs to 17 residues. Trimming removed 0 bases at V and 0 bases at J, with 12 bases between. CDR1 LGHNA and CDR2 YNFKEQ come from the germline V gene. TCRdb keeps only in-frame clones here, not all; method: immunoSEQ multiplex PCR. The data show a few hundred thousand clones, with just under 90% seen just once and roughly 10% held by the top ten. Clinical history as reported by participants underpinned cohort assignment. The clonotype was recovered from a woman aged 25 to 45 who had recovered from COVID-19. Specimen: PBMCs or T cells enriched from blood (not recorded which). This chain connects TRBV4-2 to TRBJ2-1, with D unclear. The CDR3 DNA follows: TGTGCCAGCAGCCAAGATCCAGCGCCTAGCTCCTACAATGAGCAGTTCTTC. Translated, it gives CASSQDPAPSSYNEQFF.